This is a list of T cell receptor beta chains from one sample in a study of blood T cell repertoires in COVID-19. The assay was immunoSEQ multiplex PCR, and TCRdb's table has in-frame clones only and misses some. The profile shows under 300,000 clones, about nine tenths of them singletons. Sequencing was performed on PBMCs or T cells enriched from blood (not recorded which). All receptors derive from a woman aged 25-40 years with acute COVID-19. CDR3s include the opening cysteine and the closing phenylalanine or tryptophan. D genes are given only for firm matches. Only part of the rows carry a size: once, few, many, or a class if the clone is expanded.

d_call,j_call,v_call,clone_size,cdr3_nt,cdr3_aa
-,TRBJ2-2,TRBV9,-,TGTGCCAGCAGCGTAAGATGGTCGGCCGGGGAGCTGTTTTTT,CASSVRWSAGELFF
-,TRBJ2-1,TRBV9,-,TGTGCCAGCAGCGCCCAGACAGTTTCCTACAATGAGCAGTTCTTC,CASSAQTVSYNEQFF
-,TRBJ2-5,TRBV3-1/TRBV3-2,-,TGTGCCAGCAGCCAAGGGGACGGGAGAGGGGAGACCCAGTACTTC,CASSQGDGRGETQYF
-,TRBJ1-2,TRBV12-3/TRBV12-4,-,TGTGCCAGCAGTTTAAGGAGGGGTGGTGGCTACACCTTC,CASSLRRGGGYTF
-,TRBJ1-1,TRBV7-2,-,TGTGCCAGCAGCTTAGTAGCGCACCCCAAAGCTTTCTTT,CASSLVAHPKAFF
TRBD2,TRBJ2-1,TRBV10-3,few,TGTGCCATCAGTGAGGCCGGGACTAGCGGGAGGGCCGGAGAGCAGTTCTTC,CAISEAGTSGRAGEQFF
-,TRBJ1-2,TRBV15,-,TGTGCCACCAGCAGGGGAGACAGGACCTATGGCTACACCTTC,CATSRGDRTYGYTF
TRBD1,TRBJ2-2,TRBV30,-,TGTGCCTGGCAACAGGGGACGGGCGGGGAGCTGTTTTTT,CAWQQGTGGELFF
TRBD1,TRBJ1-6,TRBV2,-,TGTGCCAGCAGCCCGGGACAGGGTTATTCACCCCTCCACTTT,CASSPGQGYSPLHF
-,TRBJ1-4,TRBV18,-,TGTGCCAGCTCACCTGAAAAGGCCGGGACCGGGGGTGAAAAACTGTTTTTT,CASSPEKAGTGGEKLFF
-,TRBJ1-2,TRBV5-4,-,TGTGCCAGCAGCACGGGGCAGGGGATTTGGGGCTACACCTTC,CASSTGQGIWGYTF
TRBD1,TRBJ2-1,TRBV4-3,-,TGCGCCAGCAGCCCGGACAGGGGGCTGGGTGAGCAGTTCTTC,CASSPDRGLGEQFF
-,TRBJ2-6,TRBV5-1,-,TGCGCCAGCAGCAGGACCAGGGAATCTGGGGCCAACGTCCTGACTTTC,CASSRTRESGANVLTF
-,TRBJ1-5,TRBV7-7,-,TGTGCTAGCAGCTTACGGGGAAATCAGCCCCAGCATTTT,CASSLRGNQPQHF
-,TRBJ1-1,TRBV12-3/TRBV12-4,once,TGTGCCAGCAGTTCCCGGACAGCCACTGAAGCTTTCTTT,CASSSRTATEAFF
TRBD2,TRBJ2-1,TRBV7-3,-,TGTGCCAGCAGCCCGACCAACCCCCGGCTAGCGGGAGGGAATGAGCAGTTCTTC,CASSPTNPRLAGGNEQFF
-,TRBJ1-4,TRBV3-1/TRBV3-2,-,TGTGCCAGCAGCCAAGGGGGCTTCGGAAATGAAAAACTGTTTTTT,CASSQGGFGNEKLFF
-,TRBJ1-3,TRBV11-1,once,TGTGCCAGCAGCTTCCGACGGGACACCTCTGGAAACACCATATATTTT,CASSFRRDTSGNTIYF
TRBD1,TRBJ2-3,TRBV27,-,TGTGCCAGCAGGATCCCGGGACAGGGAGCAGATACGCAGTATTTT,CASRIPGQGADTQYF
TRBD2,TRBJ2-1,TRBV9,-,TGTGCCAGCAGCGTAAGGGTGGGGGGGAATGAGCAGTTCTTC,CASSVRVGGNEQFF
-,TRBJ2-3,TRBV7-9,-,TGTGCCAGCAGCTTATCAGGGGTTCCAGATACGCAGTATTTT,CASSLSGVPDTQYF
-,TRBJ1-2,TRBV28,-,TGTGCCATCACTCCCCGGGACACTGCCTATGGCTACACCTTC,CAITPRDTAYGYTF
TRBD2,TRBJ2-3,TRBV2,many,TGTGCCAGCACCTTAGCGGGGGGGGGCACAGATACGCAGTATTTT,CASTLAGGGTDTQYF
-,TRBJ2-1,TRBV7-9,once,TGTGCCAGCAGCTTCGAAGGGGTCCTCCCCAACAATGAGCAGTTCTTC,CASSFEGVLPNNEQFF
TRBD1,TRBJ1-2,TRBV20-1,-,TGCAGTGCTAACGACAGGGGCGGCTACACCTTC,CSANDRGGYTF
-,TRBJ2-7,TRBV18,-,TGTGCCAGCTCATCATCCCAGGGCGGAGGGGCCGAGCAGTACTTC,CASSSSQGGGAEQYF
-,TRBJ2-7,TRBV28,-,TGTGCCAGCAGTTATGCCCCTCGGGGGTTCGGTGAGCAGTACTTC,CASSYAPRGFGEQYF
-,TRBJ1-2,TRBV12-5,-,TGTGCTAGTGGCGGGAGGGCTGAGGACTATGGCTACACCTTC,CASGGRAEDYGYTF
-,TRBJ1-1,TRBV4-1,-,TGCGCCAGCAGCCAACGTCATGGCTCTGAAGCTTTCTTT,CASSQRHGSEAFF
-,TRBJ1-4,TRBV25-1,-,TGTGCCAGCAGGAAAACAGGGCCTGAAAAACTGTTTTTT,CASRKTGPEKLFF
TRBD1,TRBJ1-2,TRBV5-6,-,TGTGCCAGCAGCTGGCCGGGACAGGACTATGGCTACACCTTC,CASSWPGQDYGYTF
TRBD2,TRBJ2-7,TRBV6-6,-,TGTGCCAGCAGCGATCCAGCAATGGGCTTTAGCGGGGGTCGTCCCTACGAGCAGTACTTC,CASSDPAMGFSGGRPYEQYF
-,TRBJ2-7,TRBV7-9,-,TGTGCCAGCAGCTTACAGGGGAATGAGCAGTACTTC,CASSLQGNEQYF